These 24 T cell receptor beta chains were sequenced from one sample in a study of control samples from healthy donors and cancer patients (dated by TCRdb to 2020 to 2022). The library relied on the immunoSEQ multiplex PCR assay. TCRdb re-hosts the immuneACCESS table, in-frame sequences only. Its copies lack some clones; in the studies checked, an unresolved V gene accounts for under half of them, and the cause for the rest is not known. The sample table holds around 250,000 clones, of which roughly 82% were seen once. The biggest ten clones account for 10% to 15% of the sample. Sample: PBMCs. The receptors stem from a woman in her sixties or seventies with lung cancer.

This chain links TRBV6-2 or TRBV6-3 with TRBJ2-5; D is tentatively TRBD1 or TRBD2 (5 bases each). Germline CDR1 is MNHEY and CDR2 is SVGEGT. The CDR3 loop spans 12 amino acids. The ends were cut back, 2 bases at V and 7 bases at J, with 8 bases in the middle. The CDR3 reads CASSYPGGTQYF. The CDR3 DNA sequence: TGTGCCAGCAGTTACCCTGGGGGGACCCAGTACTTC.

This chain uses TRBV5-6 with TRBJ1-5; D might be TRBD1 (5 bases). V was shortened by 4 bases and J by 11 bases, with 19 bases between the two germline ends. Germline V gene sequence: CDR1 SGHDT, CDR2 YYEEEE. The CDR3 runs to 14 residues. The CDR3 sequence is CASSHREKGSAQHF. The DNA for the CDR3 is TGTGCCAGCAGCCACCGGGAGAAGGGGTCGGCCCAGCATTTT.

Details on this clone: The identical CDR3 is also encoded by other nucleotide sequences in the sample. The genes are TRBV5-1 and TRBJ1-6; D may be TRBD1 (6 bases). Germline CDR1 is SGHRS and CDR2 is YFSETQ. V was pared by 2 bases and J by 6 bases, with 15 bases between. This CDR3 has 16 residues. CDR3: CASSLGETGFNSPLHF. Here the CDR3 DNA reads TGCGCCAGCAGCTTAGGGGAAACAGGGTTTAATTCACCCCTCCACTTT.

V is TRBV12-3 or TRBV12-4 and J is TRBJ1-2; possibly TRBD1 for D (6 bases). The V gene lost 4 bases and the J gene lost 4 bases, with 10 bases spanning the gap. This CDR3 has 13 amino acids. The CDR3 is CASSSGQIYGYTF. CDR3 nucleotide sequence: TGTGCCAGCAGTTCGGGACAAATCTATGGCTACACCTTC.

This clone appeared once. The V call is TRBV6-6, the J call TRBJ2-7; D call uncertain. Trimming removed 6 bases from V and 6 bases from J, with 15 bases in between. From germline, CDR1 is MNHNY and CDR2 SVGAGI (reference sequence). The CDR3 has 13 residues. CDR3 amino acids: CASREPTLGEQYF. Written as DNA, the CDR3 is TGTGCCAGCAGGGAACCAACCCTAGGCGAGCAGTACTTC.

The rearrangement links TRBV29-1 to TRBJ2-3; the match to TRBD1 covers 10 bases. The V gene's germline CDR1 is SQVTM and CDR2 ANQGSEA. V was pared by 3 bases and J by 3 bases, with 9 bases of the junction left unmatched. This CDR3 has 16 amino acids. For the CDR3, the DNA is TGCAGCGTTGAGGTTGGCGGGACAGGGGTAACAGATACGCAGTATTTT. Translating it yields CSVEVGGTGVTDTQYF.

This clone was detected once. The chain has TRBV5-1 and TRBJ2-4, with TRBD1 matching 7 bases. After removal of 0 bases from V and 7 bases from J, the junction contained 4 bases not matched to a gene. CDR1 SGHRS and CDR2 YFSETQ come from the germline V gene. The CDR3 contains 14 residues. The CDR3 reads CASSLVDRRNIQYF. The CDR3 region has the DNA TGCGCCAGCAGCTTGGTGGACAGGAGGAACATTCAGTACTTC.

V usage is TRBV3-1 (or the pseudogene TRBV3-2) and J usage is TRBJ2-7; 12 bases line up with TRBD2. The junction had 12 bases not matched to a gene; V was cut back by 9 bases and J by 0 bases. This CDR3 region has 17 residues. Germline-derived CDR1 and CDR2 are LGHDT and YNNKEL (reference sequence). CDR3 loop: CASRLSTSGGSSYEQYF. CDR3 coding DNA: TGTGCCAGTCGACTATCCACTAGCGGGGGGAGCTCCTACGAGCAGTACTTC.

The chain links TRBV5-6 to TRBJ1-6, with 7 bases aligning to TRBD1. The V gene's germline CDR1 is SGHDT and CDR2 YYEEEE. V shed 0 bases and J 4 bases; nucleotides not matched to a gene: 7. This CDR3 comprises 17 residues. The CDR3 spells CASSLETDRTYNSPLHF. The CDR3 nucleotides read TGTGCCAGCAGCTTGGAAACGGACAGGACGTATAATTCACCCCTCCACTTT.

The rearrangement uses TRBV12-3 or TRBV12-4 and TRBJ1-1; D is ambiguous. V gave up 5 bases and J gave up 2 bases, with 9 bases separating them. This CDR3 has 13 residues. DNA for the CDR3: TGTGCCAGCAGTCGAATGGGTAACACTGAAGCTTTCTTT. Protein product: CASSRMGNTEAFF.

The chain employs TRBV5-1 and TRBJ2-7; 10 bases match TRBD1. The CDR3 consists of 15 residues. The trim removed 9 bases at V and 3 bases at J, leaving 12 bases unmatched. Per germline, CDR1 SGHRS and CDR2 YFSETQ. The CDR3 loop is CATTHGTGADYEQYF. The CDR3 coding sequence is TGCGCCACTACCCACGGGACAGGGGCCGACTACGAGCAGTACTTC.

The chain uses TRBV9 and TRBJ1-4; D ambiguous. The CDR3 covers 15 residues. Germline CDR1 is SGDLS and CDR2 is YYNGEE. V dropped 1 base and J dropped 0 bases, with 7 bases sitting between them. The CDR3: CASSVRIATNEKLFF. The CDR3 bases are TGTGCCAGCAGCGTACGGATTGCAACTAATGAAAAACTGTTTTTT.

This clone turned up a few times. This rearrangement joins TRBV5-4 to TRBJ1-6, with D maybe TRBD1 (5 bases). Trimming removed 4 bases at V and 8 bases at J, with 22 bases between. There are 17 residues in the CDR3. Per the germline V gene, CDR1 is SGHNT and CDR2 is YYREEE (reference sequence). The CDR3 DNA reads as TGTGCCAGCAGCCAAAAACCCTGGAGGGGCAAGGATTCACCCCTCCACTTT. It yields the protein CASSQKPWRGKDSPLHF.

The chain carries TRBV19 and TRBJ2-3, with 8 positions matching TRBD2. Trimming removed 5 bases from V and 2 bases from J; junction bases left unmatched: 3. Germline V lookup: CDR1 LNHDA, CDR2 SQIVND (reference sequence). This CDR3 region has 14 residues. In nucleotides, the CDR3 is TGTGCCAGTAGTTTACTAGCGGCCACAGATACGCAGTATTTT. Translating gives CASSLLAATDTQYF.

The chain joins TRBV5-4 to TRBJ1-1, with D uncertain. Trimming cost V 0 bases and J 1 base, with 10 bases left between them. Per the germline V gene, CDR1 is SGHNT and CDR2 is YYREEE (reference sequence). This CDR3 region has 15 residues. This chain's CDR3 is CASSLGGFGNTEAFF. CDR3 DNA sequence: TGTGCCAGCAGCTTGGGGGGATTCGGGAACACTGAAGCTTTCTTT.

This chain uses TRBV12-3 or TRBV12-4 with TRBJ2-2; D is uncertain. This CDR3 has 12 residues. The V end lost 7 bases, the J end lost 6 bases, and 9 bases lay between the germline ends. Written as DNA, the CDR3 is TGTGCCAGCACCCTGAATCCCGGGGAGCTGTTTTTT. It translates to CASTLNPGELFF.

The J gene is TRBJ1-4, the V gene TRBV6-5; no clear D gene. Germline CDR1 MNHEY, CDR2 SVGAGI. The CDR3 runs to 13 residues. With 8 bases removed from V and 3 bases from J, the gap between germline ends came to 10 bases. In DNA, the CDR3 is TGTGCCAGCGGCGGACCGCCTAATGAAAAACTGTTTTTT. It translates to CASGGPPNEKLFF.

Ten or more counts support this clone. V and J are TRBV2 and TRBJ1-5; D is perhaps TRBD1 (5 bases). Germline V gives CDR1 SNHLY, CDR2 FYNNEI. The CDR3 is 13 amino acids. V was clipped by 4 bases and J by 7 bases, with 11 bases between them. CDR3 DNA: TGTGCCAGCAGTGTACAGTGGGGGCAGCCCCAGCATTTT. It translates to CASSVQWGQPQHF.

V and J are TRBV15 and TRBJ1-5, with D perhaps matching TRBD1 (5 bases). V was pared by 1 base and J by 7 bases, with 17 bases between. CDR3 length: 16 residues. Germline CDR1 is LNHNV and CDR2 is YYDKDF (reference sequence). Here the CDR3 reads CATSRGEGLEGQPQHF. CDR3 coding DNA: TGTGCCACCAGCAGAGGGGAGGGGCTCGAGGGGCAGCCCCAGCATTTT.

The V call is TRBV28, the J call TRBJ2-6, with TRBD1 identical over 8 bases. The CDR3 has 18 amino acids. In germline, CDR1 is MDHEN, CDR2 SYDVKM. Trimming removed 3 bases from V and 3 bases from J; junction bases left unmatched: 10. CDR3 DNA: TGTGCCAGCAGTTTGGGCAGGGGGCGAGTAGATGGGGCCAACGTCCTGACTTTC. Translated: CASSLGRGRVDGANVLTF.

The chain couples TRBV6-6 to TRBJ2-1, with no clear D. V was clipped by 6 bases and J by 6 bases, with 18 bases between them. The germline gives CDR1 MNHNY, CDR2 SVGAGI (reference sequence). CDR3 length equals 15 residues. The DNA for the CDR3 is TGTGCCAGCAGCGTCCTAGGTTCTCTAGTCAATGAGCAGTTCTTC. This gives the protein CASSVLGSLVNEQFF.

The V call is TRBV18, the J call TRBJ2-2; D is possibly TRBD2 (5 bases). Looked up from germline, CDR1 is KGHSH and CDR2 is LQKENI. The V end was cut by 3 bases, the J end by 4 bases, with 12 bases between. The CDR3 runs 15 residues. CDR3 amino acids: CASSPRTGSTGELFF. In DNA, the CDR3 is TGTGCCAGCTCACCGCGGACGGGATCCACCGGGGAGCTGTTTTTT.

The V gene is TRBV5-4, the J gene TRBJ1-1; maybe TRBD1 (5 bases). CDR3 length: 15 residues. Germline lookup yields CDR1 SGHNT and CDR2 YYREEE (reference sequence). Deletions cut 4 bases from V and 4 bases from J, with 17 bases between. The CDR3 nucleotides are TGTGCCAGCAGCCCGGGCGGGGCCGAGGGCACTGAAGCTTTCTTT. This translates into CASSPGGAEGTEAFF.

This clone showed up just once. The chain joins TRBV7-9 to TRBJ1-1; 8 positions match TRBD1. Germline assignment: CDR1 SEHNR and CDR2 FQNEAQ (reference sequence). V gave up 5 bases and J gave up 0 bases; unmatched junction bases: 8. This CDR3 comprises 16 residues. The CDR3 nucleotides are TGTGCCAGCAGCCCAAAGGGACAGGTTATGAACACTGAAGCTTTCTTT. It is translated as CASSPKGQVMNTEAFF.